This is a list of T cell receptor beta chains from one sample in a study of blood T cell repertoires in COVID-19. Measured with immunoSEQ multiplex PCR; TCRdb has only the in-frame clones, and not every one. This table holds about 330,000 clones, over 80% found once. The material sequenced was PBMCs or T cells enriched from blood (not recorded which). These receptors were collected from a man aged 30-40 years who had recovered from COVID-19. CDR3s include the opening cysteine and the closing phenylalanine or tryptophan.

J,V,length,CDR3
TRBJ2-2,TRBV2,14,CASAGTGETGELFF
TRBJ1-6,TRBV19,15,CASSIGDRENSPLQF
TRBJ1-2,TRBV19,15,CASSIGDRANYGYTF
TRBJ2-2,TRBV10-3,13,CAISPGVPGELFF
TRBJ2-5,TRBV9,15,CASDPRGGQEETQYF
TRBJ1-4,TRBV5-6,16,CASSLPSQPGGEKLFF
TRBJ2-5,TRBV27,14,CASSFLASWETQYF
TRBJ2-3,TRBV7-6,16,CASSLALAGGPDTQYF
TRBJ2-7,TRBV28,14,CASSFRGSSYEQYF
TRBJ2-2,TRBV27,18,CASSSDRGSALNTGELFF
TRBJ2-1,TRBV5-5,15,CASRYSGGANNEQFF
TRBJ2-1,TRBV6-5,14,CASNSGGPYNEQFF
TRBJ1-2,TRBV11-2,14,CASSSNRAFYGYTF
TRBJ1-6,TRBV27,15,CASSLYHRINSPLHF